This T cell receptor (beta chain) was profiled in a study of OX40 agonist ivuxolimab in advanced cancers. Study details: It was ivuxolimab, an agonistic anti-OX40 (CD134) antibody, that patients were treated with.

In germline, CDR1 is SGHDT, CDR2 YYEEEE. The CDR3 length is 14 residues. Trimming took 4 bases from V and 5 from J; bases not matched to a gene: 6. Clones were sequenced by immunoSEQ multiplex PCR, and TCRdb holds only the in-frame ones, with some missing. The table records some 67,000 clones, more than 70% of them present only once. This TCR was recovered from an adult with an advanced solid tumor such as melanoma, head and neck, liver or kidney cancer. Sequences were derived from CD4+ or CD8+ T cells sorted from blood, sampled in a trial of the OX40 agonist ivuxolimab. The chain joins TRBV5-6 to TRBJ2-1; the match to TRBD1 covers 7 bases. For the CDR3, the DNA is TGTGCCAGCAGCCCCGGGACAGTTAACAATGAGCAGTTCTTC. Amino acids: CASSPGTVNNEQFF. Supplemented by reference TRBV5-6 and TRBJ2-1, the full variable domain reads DAGVTQSPTHLIKTRGQQVTLRCSPKSGHDTVSWYQQALGQGPQFIFQYYEEEERQRGNFPDRFSGHQFPNYSSELNVNALLLGDSALYLCASSPGTVNNEQFFGPGTRLTVL.